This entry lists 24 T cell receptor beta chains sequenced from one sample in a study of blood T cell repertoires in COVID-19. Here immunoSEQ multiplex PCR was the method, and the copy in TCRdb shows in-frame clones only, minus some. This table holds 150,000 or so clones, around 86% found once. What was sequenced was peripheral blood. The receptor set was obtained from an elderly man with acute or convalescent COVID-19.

For the CDR3, the DNA is TGTGCCTGGAGGGTGAGCGATTACGACTATGGCTACACCTTC. The encoded protein is CAWRVSDYDYGYTF. This chain links TRBV30 with TRBJ1-2; D gene ambiguous. The CDR3 is made up of 14 amino acids. Trimming removed 3 bases at V and 3 bases at J, with 14 bases between. CDR1 and CDR2 from the germline V gene are GTSNPN and SVGIG (reference sequence).

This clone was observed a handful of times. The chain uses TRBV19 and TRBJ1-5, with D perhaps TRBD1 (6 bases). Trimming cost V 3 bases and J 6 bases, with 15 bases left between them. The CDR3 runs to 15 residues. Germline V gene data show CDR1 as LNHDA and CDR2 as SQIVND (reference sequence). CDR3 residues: CASSIDRLRTQPQHF. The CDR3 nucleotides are TGTGCCAGTAGTATCGACAGGCTAAGAACTCAGCCCCAGCATTTT.

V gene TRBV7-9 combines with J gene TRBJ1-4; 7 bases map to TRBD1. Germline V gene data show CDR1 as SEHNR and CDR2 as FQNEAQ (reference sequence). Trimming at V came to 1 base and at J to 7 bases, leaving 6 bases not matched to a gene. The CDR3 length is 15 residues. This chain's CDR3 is CASSLGETGVEKLFF. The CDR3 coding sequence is TGTGCCAGCAGCTTAGGGGAAACAGGGGTTGAAAAACTGTTTTTT.

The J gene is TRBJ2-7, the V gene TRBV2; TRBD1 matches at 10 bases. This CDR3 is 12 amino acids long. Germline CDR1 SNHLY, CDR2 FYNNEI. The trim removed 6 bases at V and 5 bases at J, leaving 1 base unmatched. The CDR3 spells CASRGQGNEQYF. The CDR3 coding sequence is TGTGCCAGCAGGGGACAGGGGAACGAGCAGTACTTC. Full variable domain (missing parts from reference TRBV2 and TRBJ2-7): EPEVTQTPSHQVTQMGQEVILRCVPISNHLYFYWYRQILGQKVEFLVSFYNNEISEKSEIFDDQFSVERPDGSNFTLKIRSTKLEDSAMYFCASRGQGNEQYFGPGTRLTVT.

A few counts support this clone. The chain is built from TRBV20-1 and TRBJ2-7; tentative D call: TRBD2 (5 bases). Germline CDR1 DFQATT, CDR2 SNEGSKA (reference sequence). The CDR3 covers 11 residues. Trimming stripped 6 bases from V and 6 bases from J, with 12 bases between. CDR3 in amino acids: CSAKRTAEQYF. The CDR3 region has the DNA TGCAGTGCCAAGCGGACGGCCGAGCAGTACTTC.

CDR3 residues: CASTGLSNEKLFF. CDR3 coding DNA: TGTGCCAGTACGGGACTATCTAATGAAAAACTGTTTTTT. The chain employs TRBV2 and TRBJ1-4, with a weak D call TRBD1 (5 bases). CDR1 SNHLY and CDR2 FYNNEI come from the germline V gene. Deletions cut 9 bases from V and 3 bases from J, with 11 bases between. The CDR3 has 13 residues.

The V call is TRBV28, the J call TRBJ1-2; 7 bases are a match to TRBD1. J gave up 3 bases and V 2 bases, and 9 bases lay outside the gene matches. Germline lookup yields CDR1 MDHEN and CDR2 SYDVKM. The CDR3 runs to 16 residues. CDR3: CASSLEAQGQHYGYTF. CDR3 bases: TGTGCCAGCAGTTTAGAGGCCCAGGGACAGCACTATGGCTACACCTTC.

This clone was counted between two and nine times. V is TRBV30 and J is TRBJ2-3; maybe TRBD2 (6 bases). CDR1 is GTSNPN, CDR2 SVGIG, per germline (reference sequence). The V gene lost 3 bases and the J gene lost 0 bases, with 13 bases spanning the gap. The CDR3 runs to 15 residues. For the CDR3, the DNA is TGTGCCTGGAGCCGGGGGTCATCTAGCACAGATACGCAGTATTTT. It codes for CAWSRGSSSTDTQYF.

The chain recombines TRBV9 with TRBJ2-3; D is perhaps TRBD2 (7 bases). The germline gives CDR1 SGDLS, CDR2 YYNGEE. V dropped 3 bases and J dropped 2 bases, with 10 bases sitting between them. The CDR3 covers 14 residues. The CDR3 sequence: CASSGGGFTDTQYF. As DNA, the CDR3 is TGTGCCAGCAGCGGGGGGGGCTTCACAGATACGCAGTATTTT.

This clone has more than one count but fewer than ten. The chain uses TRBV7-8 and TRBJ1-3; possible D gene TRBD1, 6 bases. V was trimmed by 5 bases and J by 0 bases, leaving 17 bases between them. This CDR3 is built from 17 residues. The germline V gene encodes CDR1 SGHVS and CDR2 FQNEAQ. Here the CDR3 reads CASSPRDTYRSGNTIYF. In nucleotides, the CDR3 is TGTGCCAGCAGCCCCCGGGACACTTACCGCTCTGGAAACACCATATATTTT.

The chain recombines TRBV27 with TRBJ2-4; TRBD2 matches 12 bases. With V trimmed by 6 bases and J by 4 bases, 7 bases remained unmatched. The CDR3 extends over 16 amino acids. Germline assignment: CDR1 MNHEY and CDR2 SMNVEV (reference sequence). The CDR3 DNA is TGTGCCAGCAGCCGCAGACTAGCGGGGGAGAAAAACATTCAGTACTTC. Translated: CASSRRLAGEKNIQYF.

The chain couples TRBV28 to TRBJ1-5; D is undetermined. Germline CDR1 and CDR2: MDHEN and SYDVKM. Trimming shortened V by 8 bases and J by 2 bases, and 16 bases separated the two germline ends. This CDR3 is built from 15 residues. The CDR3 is CASRAPGLGNQPQHF. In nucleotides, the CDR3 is TGTGCCAGCCGCGCACCTGGGCTGGGCAATCAGCCCCAGCATTTT.

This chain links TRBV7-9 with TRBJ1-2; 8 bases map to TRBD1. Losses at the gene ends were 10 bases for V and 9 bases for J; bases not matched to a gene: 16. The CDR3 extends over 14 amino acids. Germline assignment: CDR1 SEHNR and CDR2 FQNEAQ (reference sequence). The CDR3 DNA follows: TGTGCCACCAGGGATGCGACAGGGGCGTATAGCTACACCTTC. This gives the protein CATRDATGAYSYTF.

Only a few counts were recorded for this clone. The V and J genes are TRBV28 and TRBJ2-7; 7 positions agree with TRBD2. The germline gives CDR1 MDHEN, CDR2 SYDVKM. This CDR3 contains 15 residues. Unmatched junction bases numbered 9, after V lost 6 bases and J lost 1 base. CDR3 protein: CASRPRGGWSYEQYF. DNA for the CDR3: TGTGCCAGCAGGCCCCGGGGAGGGTGGTCCTACGAGCAGTACTTC.

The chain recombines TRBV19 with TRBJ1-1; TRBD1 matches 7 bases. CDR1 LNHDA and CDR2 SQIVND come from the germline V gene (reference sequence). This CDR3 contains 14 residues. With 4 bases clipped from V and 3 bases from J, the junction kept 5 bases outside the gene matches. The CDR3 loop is CASSNRGIYTEAFF. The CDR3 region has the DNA TGTGCCAGTAGTAACAGGGGAATCTACACTGAAGCTTTCTTT.

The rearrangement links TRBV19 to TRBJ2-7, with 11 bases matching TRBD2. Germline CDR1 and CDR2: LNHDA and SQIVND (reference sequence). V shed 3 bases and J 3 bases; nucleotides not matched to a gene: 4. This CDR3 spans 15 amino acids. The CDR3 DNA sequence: TGTGCCAGTAGTATCTCTAGCGGGGGGATCTACGAGCAGTACTTC. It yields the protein CASSISSGGIYEQYF.

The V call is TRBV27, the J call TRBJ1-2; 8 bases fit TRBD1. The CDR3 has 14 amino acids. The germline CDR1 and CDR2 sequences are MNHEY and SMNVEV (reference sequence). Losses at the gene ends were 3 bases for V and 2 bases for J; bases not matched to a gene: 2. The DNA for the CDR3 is TGTGCCAGCAGTTTCACAGGGGGAAACTATGGCTACACCTTC. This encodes CASSFTGGNYGYTF.

The CDR3 DNA reads TGTGCCAGCTCAAGTCGGCAGGGAGGAGAGACCCAGTACTTC. It is translated as CASSSRQGGETQYF. V is TRBV18 and J is TRBJ2-5; TRBD2 might be the D (6 bases). V was pared by 5 bases and J by 4 bases, with 14 bases between. The CDR3 loop spans 14 amino acids. Germline values: CDR1 KGHSH, CDR2 LQKENI.

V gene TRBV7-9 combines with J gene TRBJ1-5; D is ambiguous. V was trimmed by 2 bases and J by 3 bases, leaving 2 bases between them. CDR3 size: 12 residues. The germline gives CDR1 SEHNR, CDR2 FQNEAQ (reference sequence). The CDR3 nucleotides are TGTGCCAGCAGCTTACTCAATCAGCCCCAGCATTTT. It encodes CASSLLNQPQHF.

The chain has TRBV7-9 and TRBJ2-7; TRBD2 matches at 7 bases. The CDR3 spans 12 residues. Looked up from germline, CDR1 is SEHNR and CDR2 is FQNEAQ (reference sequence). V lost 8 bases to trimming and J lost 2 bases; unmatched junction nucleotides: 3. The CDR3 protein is CASAGGTYEQYF. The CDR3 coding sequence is TGTGCCAGCGCCGGGGGGACCTACGAGCAGTACTTC.

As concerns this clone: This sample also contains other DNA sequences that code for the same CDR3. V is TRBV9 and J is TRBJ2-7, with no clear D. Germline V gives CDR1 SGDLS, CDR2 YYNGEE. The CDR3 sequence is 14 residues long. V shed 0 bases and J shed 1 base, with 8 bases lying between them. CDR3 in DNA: TGTGCCAGCAGCGTAGATTACAGATCCTACGAGCAGTACTTC. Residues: CASSVDYRSYEQYF. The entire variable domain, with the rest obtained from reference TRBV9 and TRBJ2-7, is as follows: DSGVTQTPKHLITATGQRVTLRCSPRSGDLSVYWYQQSLDQGLQFLIQYYNGEERAKGNILERFSAQQFPDLHSELNLSSLELGDSALYFCASSVDYRSYEQYFGPGTRLTVT.

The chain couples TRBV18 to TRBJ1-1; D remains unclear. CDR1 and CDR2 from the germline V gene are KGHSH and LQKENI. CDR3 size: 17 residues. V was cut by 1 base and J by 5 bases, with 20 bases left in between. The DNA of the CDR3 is TGTGCCAGCTCACCACTCGGGGTTGCTTCGTCGGGGACTGAAGCTTTCTTT. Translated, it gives CASSPLGVASSGTEAFF. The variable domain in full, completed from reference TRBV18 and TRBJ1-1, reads NAGVMQNPRHLVRRRGQEARLRCSPMKGHSHVYWYRQLPEEGLKFMVYLQKENIIDESGMPKERFSAEFPKEGPSILRIQQVVRGDSAAYFCASSPLGVASSGTEAFFGQGTRLTVV.

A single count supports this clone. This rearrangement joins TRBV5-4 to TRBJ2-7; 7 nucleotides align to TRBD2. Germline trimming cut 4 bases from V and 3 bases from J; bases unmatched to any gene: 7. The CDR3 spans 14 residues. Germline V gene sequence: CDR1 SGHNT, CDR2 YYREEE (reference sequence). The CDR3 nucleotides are TGTGCCAGCAGCGAAAGCGGGACCGTCTACGAGCAGTACTTC. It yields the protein CASSESGTVYEQYF.

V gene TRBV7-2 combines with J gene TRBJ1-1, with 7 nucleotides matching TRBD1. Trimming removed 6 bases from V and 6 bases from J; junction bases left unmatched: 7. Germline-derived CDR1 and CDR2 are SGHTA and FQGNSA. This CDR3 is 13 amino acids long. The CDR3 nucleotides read TGTGCCAGCAGTTCAGGGGGTGCATCTGAAGCTTTCTTT. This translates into CASSSGGASEAFF.